These 9 T cell receptor beta chains were sequenced from one sample in a study of T cell clonality in common variable immunodeficiency (dated by TCRdb to between 2014 and 2016). Libraries were constructed by the immunoSEQ multiplex PCR assay. TCRdb retrieved this table from immuneACCESS and kept in-frame rearrangements only. Not all clones are present; in checked studies, unresolved V genes account for under half, and no reason is known for the remainder. The sample counts about 66,000 clones, each observed more than once. The top ten constitute roughly 1.7% of the sample. Sequences were obtained from peripheral blood mononuclear cells. Every receptor here comes from a person aged 18-70 years in good health.

This clone is categorized as medium-sized. The CDR3 is cut off 3 residues early in the read; its end comes from the germline J gene. V is TRBV5-1 and J is TRBJ1-4; 9 bases match TRBD1. This CDR3 is 18 amino acids long. CDR1 SGHRS and CDR2 YFSETQ come from the germline V gene. V was clipped by 4 bases and J by 0 bases; unmatched bases: 10. CDR3 DNA, as far as it was read: TGCGCCAGCAGCAAGACAGGGGGTAAACTTGCAACTAATGAAAAA. Translating it yields CASSKTGGKLATNEK. The whole CDR3 reads CASSKTGGKLATNEKLFF.

Many counts were recorded for this clone. CDR3 DNA, as far as it was read: TGCGCCAGCAGCTTAGCGGGAGGTCGCACAGATACG. Translated, it gives CASSLAGGRTDT. In full, the CDR3 reads CASSLAGGRTDTQYF. V is TRBV5-1 and J is TRBJ2-3; 9 bases match TRBD2. The read falls 3 residues short of the CDR3 end, and the missing part is taken from the germline J gene. The V gene's germline CDR1 is SGHRS and CDR2 YFSETQ. V was pared by 2 bases and J by 1 base, with 2 bases of the junction left unmatched. The CDR3 has 15 residues.

Many counts were recorded for this clone. Coverage ceases 3 residues before the CDR3 finishes, and the germline J gene fills in the end. The chain couples TRBV5-1 to TRBJ2-7; D perhaps matches TRBD2 (5 bases). V gave up 1 base and J gave up 0 bases, with 8 bases separating them. CDR1 is SGHRS, CDR2 YFSETQ, per germline. There are 14 residues in the CDR3. The covered CDR3 bases are TGCGCCAGCAGCTTGAGCGGAATCTCCTACGAG. Translated, it gives CASSLSGISYE. The whole CDR3 region reads CASSLSGISYEQYF.

This clone has at least ten counts. The read terminates 3 residues before the CDR3 end, so the remaining end is supplied by the germline J gene. This sequence joins TRBV5-8 and TRBJ2-3; 8 nucleotides line up with TRBD2. CDR3 size: 14 residues. Germline lookup yields CDR1 SGHTS and CDR2 YDEGEE. After removal of 3 bases from V and 4 bases from J, the junction contained 4 bases not matched to a gene. CDR3 sequence: CASSYAGGADTQYF. CDR3 DNA (partial): TGTGCCAGCAGCTACGCGGGGGGTGCAGATACG.

Ten or more counts support this clone. The CDR3 end lies 3 residues beyond the end of the read and is filled in from the germline J gene. This rearrangement joins TRBV7-2 to TRBJ2-5, with D possibly matching TRBD1 (5 bases). The ends were cut back, 5 bases at V and 7 bases at J, with 11 bases in the middle. Germline V gene lookup returns CDR1 SGHTA and CDR2 FQGNSA. The CDR3 is 12 amino acids. This CDR3 reads CASSVDTGTQYF. The part of the CDR3 DNA that was read is TGTGCCAGCAGCGTAGATACAGGGACC.

This clone appeared many times. The read terminates 3 residues ahead of where the CDR3 ends, so the germline J gene completes it. The rearrangement uses TRBV7-9 and TRBJ1-2; 9 bases align to TRBD1. The J segment lost 6 bases and the V segment lost 7 bases, leaving 6 bases of the junction unmatched. The CDR3 is 13 amino acids. Germline CDR1 and CDR2: SEHNR and FQNEAQ (reference sequence). The CDR3 DNA, read in part, is TGTGCCAGCACCCTACAGGGGGCGGATGGC. It translates to CASTLQGADG. The whole CDR3 protein reads CASTLQGADGYTF.

This clone was observed many times. The read ends 3 residues early relative to the CDR3; the germline J gene fills the gap. V and J are TRBV5-6 and TRBJ2-6; D is unresolved. Looked up from germline, CDR1 is SGHDT and CDR2 is YYEEEE. V dropped 6 bases and J dropped 0 bases, with 10 bases sitting between them. CDR3 length: 15 residues. This CDR3 is CASTGRLSGANVLTF. The CDR3 bases that were read are TGTGCCAGCACAGGTCGGCTCTCTGGGGCCAACGTC.

This clone was seen repeatedly, ten times or more. The read comes to an end 3 residues before the CDR3 does, leaving the germline J gene to fill in the end. V is TRBV6-2 or TRBV6-3 and J is TRBJ2-3, with TRBD2 as a possible D gene (5 bases). The germline V and J ends were trimmed by 0 bases and 2 bases, with 15 bases remaining between them. Germline V lookup: CDR1 MNHEY, CDR2 SVGEGT. This CDR3 has 17 residues. Here the CDR3 reads CASSYSSFRRPTDTQYF. The part of the CDR3 DNA that was read is TGTGCCAGCAGTTACTCGAGTTTCAGGAGGCCCACAGATACG.

This clone occurred a few times. Read data end 3 residues before the CDR3 end; the end is taken from the germline J gene. The J gene is TRBJ2-1, the V gene TRBV5-1, with TRBD2 identical over 7 bases. V dropped 5 bases and J dropped 4; count of bases not matched to a gene: 6. The CDR3 loop spans 14 amino acids. Germline CDR1 is SGHRS and CDR2 is YFSETQ. The CDR3 loop reads CASRTTSAYNEQFF. The sequenced part of the CDR3 DNA is TGCGCCAGCAGAACAACTAGCGCTTACAATGAG.